This TCR beta chain was captured by sequencing in a study of blood T cell repertoires in COVID-19. TCRdb's table, derived via immunoSEQ multiplex PCR, lists solely in-frame clones and lacks some. The sample records fewer than 250,000 clones, 65% to 85% being singletons. This CDR3 is built from 15 residues. Germline V gene data show CDR1 as SGHAT and CDR2 as FQNNGV. The V gene end was trimmed by 5 bases and the J gene end by 3 bases; junction bases not matched to a gene: 10. Sequencing input: peripheral blood. This chain uses TRBV11-2 with TRBJ2-7, with TRBD1 matching 7 bases. This TCR was sampled from a man between 50 and 59 years old with active or convalescent COVID-19. The DNA of the CDR3 is TGTGCCAGCAGCGGTACGGGACAGTGGAACTACGAGCAGTACTTC. Translated: CASSGTGQWNYEQYF.